The 2 T cell receptor beta chains below come from one sample, sequenced in a study of blood T cells in healthy people across ages. A second PCR of roughly 7 to 11 cycles used a sample-barcoded 5' primer and a J-beta primer mix. Via MiXCR, TCRdb re-called the 5' RACE reads, giving one row per CDR3 protein. The profile shows roughly 800,000 distinct CDR3 sequences, roughly 64% of them singletons. What was sequenced was blood. All receptors come from a man younger than 40 in good health.

V usage is TRBV5-1 and J usage is TRBJ2-1, with 8 bases matching TRBD2. Unmatched junction bases numbered 13, after V lost 0 bases and J lost 8 bases. This CDR3 is 17 amino acids long. Per germline, CDR1 SGHRS and CDR2 YFSETQ. The CDR3: CASSLASRRGALDEQFF. The CDR3 nucleotides read TGCGCCAGCAGCTTGGCCTCAAGGCGGGGGGCCCTAGATGAGCAGTTCTTC. Variable domain in full (rest from reference TRBV5-1 and TRBJ2-1): KAGVTQTPRYLIKTRGQQVTLSCSPISGHRSVSWYQQTPGQGLQFLFEYFSETQRNKGNFPGRFSGRQFSNSRSEMNVSTLELGDSALYLCASSLASRRGALDEQFFGPGTRLTVL.

This chain joins TRBV15 and TRBJ2-5, with 7 positions matching TRBD2. The J call is in doubt because the DNA end fits TRBJ2-7 better. Germline V gene data show CDR1 as LNHNV and CDR2 as YYDKDF (reference sequence). The CDR3 covers 16 residues. CDR3 coding DNA: TGTGCCACCAGCAGAAACCTCCCGGGAGGACACTACGAGCAGTACTTC. This translates into CATSRNLPGGHYEQYF.